This TCR beta chain was sequenced for a study of cytomegalovirus exposure and HLA in healthy donors. At the level of the study: Genotyping of roughly 400 donors showed that 70% to 90% belonged to the Caucasian-associated ancestry cluster. Study outcomes and limitations: In a later analysis, across HLA loci, associated TCR counts were highest for DRB1, lowest for HLA-C.

PCR employed 60 Vbeta and 13 Jbeta primers. Data came from immunoSEQ multiplex PCR; TCRdb stores just in-frame clones and leaves some out. Of more than 110,000 clones listed, roughly 83% are singletons. This clone appeared once. Its antigen is still unknown. Trimming pared 2 bases from V and 0 bases from J, leaving 14 bases between. The germline V gene encodes CDR1 ENHRY and CDR2 SYGVKD. The CDR3 loop spans 17 amino acids. The chain links TRBV10-3 to TRBJ1-3, with a tentative D call TRBD1 (5 bases). The TCR was taken from a man aged 40-49 years in good health and CMV-seropositive. Material: PBMCs. The CDR3 spells CAISEVGPIDSGNTIYF. CDR3 in DNA: TGTGCCATCAGTGAGGTGGGGCCCATAGACTCTGGAAACACCATATATTTT.